Listed below are T cell receptor beta chains from one sample, sequenced in a study of blood T cell repertoires in COVID-19. Profiled with immunoSEQ multiplex PCR; TCRdb holds only in-frame clones, not every one. The profile shows under 300,000 clones, around 90% of them singletons. What was sequenced was peripheral blood. These receptors were obtained from a woman aged 55-75 years with COVID-19, enrolled during active disease. Both conserved end residues are trimmed from each CDR3. Not every row has a clone size; where given, it reads once, few, many or a size class.

. TRBJ2-3 TRBV5-6 ASSLWASGAPSTDTQY
. TRBJ1-6 TRBV19 ASSLSSYNSPLH
. TRBJ1-4 TRBV19 ASSIQTGRTSTNEKLF
. TRBJ2-3 TRBV2 ASQRGTGGGTDTQY
. TRBJ1-2 TRBV29-1 SVEDPRDRADYGYT
. TRBJ2-5 TRBV7-2 ASSLPSGSKETQY
few TRBJ2-7 TRBV4-1 ASSRGGYEQY
. TRBJ1-3 TRBV5-4 ASSLAQSGNTIY
few TRBJ1-2 TRBV5-6 ASSLAPRLGGYT
. TRBJ1-1 TRBV6-4 ASSDSKYVRASVNTEAF
. TRBJ1-5 TRBV6-6 ASSYGQGNVQPQH
. TRBJ2-7 TRBV5-8 ASSFRRGVGEQY
once TRBJ2-1 TRBV2 ASSPLAEQF
. TRBJ1-5 TRBV7-9 ASSAGTGNQPQH
. TRBJ2-3 TRBV5-4 ASFQGLAVSADTQY
. TRBJ2-5 TRBV5-5 ASSWARESPRETQY
. TRBJ1-1 TRBV27 ASSLIMNTEAF
. TRBJ2-2 TRBV5-1 ASSGQGQGATGELF
. TRBJ1-5 TRBV21-1 ASSKGRRPYSNQPQH
. TRBJ2-1 TRBV7-2 ASSLSLGSWYNEQF
. TRBJ1-5 TRBV10-3 AISDRTNNQPQH
. TRBJ2-7 TRBV7-2 ASSPALGQGAYEQY
. TRBJ1-5 TRBV29-1 SVVGQGNQPQH
. TRBJ2-5 TRBV18 ASSPPWRETETQY
. TRBJ1-1 TRBV9 ASSPYTLEAF
. TRBJ1-3 TRBV3-1/TRBV3-2 ASSRTGPGNTIY
. TRBJ2-5 TRBV2 ASSRTGNQETQY
few TRBJ1-2 TRBV30 AWSGLRDINGYT
. TRBJ1-1 TRBV19 ASSNGVLNTEAF
. TRBJ2-7 TRBV15 ATSRDLVAGRPYEQY
. TRBJ1-1 TRBV5-4 ASSFSGEAF
. TRBJ1-5 TRBV10-3 AISREPSNQPQH
. TRBJ1-5 TRBV11-2 ASSQDRVGQPQH
. TRBJ2-1 TRBV10-3 AIGYGEGEQF
once TRBJ1-5 TRBV10-3 AISESEGQYNQPQH
. TRBJ2-3 TRBV5-3 ARSYRGWAGTDTQY
. TRBJ1-1 TRBV2 ASRPGTRNTEAF
. TRBJ1-2 TRBV5-1 ASSTQGGGYT
. TRBJ2-3 TRBV19 ASSGARVGRADTQY
. TRBJ1-2 TRBV6-1 ASSEGGRGGYT
. TRBJ1-1 TRBV4-1 ASSQAPGGGTEAF
. TRBJ1-3 TRBV9 ASSANPGGTGNTIY
. TRBJ1-2 TRBV6-5 ASSSQGSNYGYT
once TRBJ1-5 TRBV12-3/TRBV12-4 ASSLYRRQPQH
. TRBJ2-5 TRBV9 ASSARTGASETQY
. TRBJ1-2 TRBV6-2/TRBV6-3 ASSYGQAGYGYT
. TRBJ2-1 TRBV6-2/TRBV6-3 ASSYSPGLVNEHEQF
. TRBJ1-2 TRBV6-2/TRBV6-3 ASSPGTGAGYT
. TRBJ2-1 TRBV7-9 ASSPSFTGDEQF
. TRBJ1-2 TRBV3-1/TRBV3-2 ASSLIGQGGYGYT
once TRBJ1-4 TRBV6-5 ASSPPLREKLF
. TRBJ2-2 TRBV9 ASSEEGSPNTGELF
. TRBJ2-7 TRBV3-1/TRBV3-2 ASSPPGPYEQY